This T cell receptor (beta chain) was obtained from a study of identical twins. TCRdb redid the calling of the 5' RACE reads with MiXCR, one entry per CDR3 protein. The sample consists of a few hundred thousand distinct CDR3 sequences, 8.5% to 10% of them appearing once. General study points: With abundant cord blood beta clonotypes, insertions were fewer; memory repertoires showed no such pattern.

The V gene lost 0 bases and the J gene lost 0 bases, with 11 bases spanning the gap. This CDR3 region has 16 residues. Germline V lookup: CDR1 MNHEY, CDR2 SVGAGI. This clonotype was seen more than once but under ten times. Its antigen is as yet unknown. The source of this sequence is a woman aged 45-59 years in good health. The source material was naive T cells sorted from blood. This chain uses TRBV6-5 with TRBJ1-2, with D unclear. CDR3 sequence reads: CASSYSQHLANYGYTF. The CDR3 bases are TGTGCCAGCAGTTACTCCCAGCATTTAGCTAACTATGGCTACACCTTC.